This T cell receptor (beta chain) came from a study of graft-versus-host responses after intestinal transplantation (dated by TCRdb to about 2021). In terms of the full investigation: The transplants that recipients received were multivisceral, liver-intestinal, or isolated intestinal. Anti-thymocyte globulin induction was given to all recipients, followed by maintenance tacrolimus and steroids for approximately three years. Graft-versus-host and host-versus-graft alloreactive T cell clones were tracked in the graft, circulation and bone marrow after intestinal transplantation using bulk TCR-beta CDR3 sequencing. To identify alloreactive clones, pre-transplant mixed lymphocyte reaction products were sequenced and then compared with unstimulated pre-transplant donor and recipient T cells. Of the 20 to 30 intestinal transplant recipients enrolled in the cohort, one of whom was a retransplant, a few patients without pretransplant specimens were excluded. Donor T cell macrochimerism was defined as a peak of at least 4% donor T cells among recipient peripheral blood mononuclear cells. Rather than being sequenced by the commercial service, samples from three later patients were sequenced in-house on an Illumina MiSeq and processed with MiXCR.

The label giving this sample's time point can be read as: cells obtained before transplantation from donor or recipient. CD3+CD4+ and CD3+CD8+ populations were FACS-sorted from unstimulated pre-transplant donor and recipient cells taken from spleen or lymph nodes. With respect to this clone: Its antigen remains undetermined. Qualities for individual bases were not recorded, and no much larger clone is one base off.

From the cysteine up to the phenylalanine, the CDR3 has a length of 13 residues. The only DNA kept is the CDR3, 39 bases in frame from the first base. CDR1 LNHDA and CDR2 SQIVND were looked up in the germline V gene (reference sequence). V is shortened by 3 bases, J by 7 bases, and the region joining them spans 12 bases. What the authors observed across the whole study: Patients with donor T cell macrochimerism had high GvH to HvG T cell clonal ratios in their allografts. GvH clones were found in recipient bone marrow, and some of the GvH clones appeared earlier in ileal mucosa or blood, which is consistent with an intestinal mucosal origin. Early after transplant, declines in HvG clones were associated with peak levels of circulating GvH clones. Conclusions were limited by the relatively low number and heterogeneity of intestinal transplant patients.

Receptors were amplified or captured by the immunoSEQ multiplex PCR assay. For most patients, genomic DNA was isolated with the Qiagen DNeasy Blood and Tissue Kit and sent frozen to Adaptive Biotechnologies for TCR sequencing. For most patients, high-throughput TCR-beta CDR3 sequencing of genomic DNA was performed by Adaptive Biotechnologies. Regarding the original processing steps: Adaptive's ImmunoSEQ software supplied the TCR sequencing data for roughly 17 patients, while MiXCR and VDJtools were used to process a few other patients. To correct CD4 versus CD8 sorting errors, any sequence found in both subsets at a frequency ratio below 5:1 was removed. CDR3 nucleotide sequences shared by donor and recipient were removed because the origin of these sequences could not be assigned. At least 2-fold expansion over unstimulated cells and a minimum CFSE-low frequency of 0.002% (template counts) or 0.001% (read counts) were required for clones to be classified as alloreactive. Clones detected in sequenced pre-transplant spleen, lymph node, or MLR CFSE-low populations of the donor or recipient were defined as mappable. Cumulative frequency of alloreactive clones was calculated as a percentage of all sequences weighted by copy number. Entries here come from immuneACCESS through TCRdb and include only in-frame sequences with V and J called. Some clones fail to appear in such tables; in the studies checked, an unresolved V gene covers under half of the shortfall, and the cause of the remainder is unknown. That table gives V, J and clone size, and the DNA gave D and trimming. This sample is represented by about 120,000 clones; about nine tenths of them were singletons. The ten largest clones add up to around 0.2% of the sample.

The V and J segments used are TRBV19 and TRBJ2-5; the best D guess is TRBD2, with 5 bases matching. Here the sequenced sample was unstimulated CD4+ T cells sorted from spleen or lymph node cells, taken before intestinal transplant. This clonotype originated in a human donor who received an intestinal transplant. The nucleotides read TGTGCCAGTAGTATGGCAACTGGGAGGACCCAGTACTTC. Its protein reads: CASSMATGRTQYF.